The 5 T cell receptor beta chains below come from one sample, sequenced in a study of tumor-infiltrating lymphocytes in primary liver carcinoma. It was from roughly 20-30 mg of unsorted bulk tissue that RNA and DNA were co-extracted. Total RNA (roughly 530 ng) served as template for TCR beta cDNA synthesis primed by a constant-region primer. For TCR beta, libraries were produced by three nested multiplex PCR rounds using slightly modified ARM-PCR. Each of the first two PCR rounds ran approximately 9 cycles with TRBV1-TRBV30 forward and C-beta reverse primers. TCRdb recomputed calls from the multiplex PCR reads with MiXCR, one row per CDR3 protein. The profile shows 50,000 to 60,000 distinct CDR3 sequences, about 80% of them singletons. Specimen: liver tumor tissue from sampling region 5. Subset here: tumor region T5, tumor centre. The source is a man in his forties or fifties with primary liver carcinoma and hepatitis B virus infection.

Notes on this clonotype: The junction and the germline gene differ at one end; a read error may be behind it. The V and J genes are TRBV4-1 and TRBJ1-3; 8 bases fit TRBD1. Germline CDR1 MGHRA, CDR2 YSYEKL. The CDR3 is made up of 18 amino acids. Here the CDR3 DNA reads TGCGCCAGCAGCCTCGGCCCGGGACAGGAAAACTCCGGAAACACCATATACTTT. It codes for CASSLGPGQENSGNTIYF.

As regards this clonotype: Compared with germline, one end of the junction differs, possibly owing to a read error. The chain joins TRBV5-1 to TRBJ2-3, with TRBD2 as a possible D gene (7 bases). The CDR3 contains 20 residues. The germline gives CDR1 SGHRS, CDR2 YFSETQ. The DNA of the CDR3 is TGCACCAGCAGACTTTCGGGGGGCGGCCCTGCGCTCCCTAGCACAGATACGCAGTATTTT. It is translated as CTSRLSGGGPALPSTDTQYF.

For this clonotype: Its ends do not fully match the called genes, so a read error is possible. This rearrangement joins TRBV7-9 to TRBJ1-2; D is ambiguous. The germline V gene encodes CDR1 SEHNR and CDR2 FQNEAQ (reference sequence). This CDR3 contains 13 residues. In DNA form, the CDR3 reads TGTACCAGCAGTCCGGACCCCTCTGTGGGCTACACCTTC. As protein: CTSSPDPSVGYTF.

About this clonotype itself: As the CDR3 is not closed by the conserved phenylalanine or tryptophan, this likely results from a read error. No DNA is shown, since the ends of the CDR3 on it are uncertain; the CDR3 is the one TCRdb lists. The chain combines TRBV29-1 with TRBJ2-5; no check of the table's D call, TRBD1, against the DNA was made. The CDR3 has 12 residues if both end residues are counted. CDR1 is SQVTM, CDR2 ANQGSEA, per germline. The CDR3 loop reads CSVANRQETQYL.

This CDR3 is CASRYEVHCEQYF. The CDR3 coding sequence is TGTGCCAGCAGATACGAGGTACACTGCGAGCAGTACTTC. V gene TRBV6-2 or TRBV6-3 combines with J gene TRBJ2-7; D is undetermined. Germline V gives CDR1 MNHEY, CDR2 SVGEGT. Trimming cost V 6 bases and J 6 bases, with 15 bases left between them. The CDR3 covers 13 residues.